This T cell receptor (beta chain) was sequenced for a study of blood T cell repertoires in COVID-19. Overall study: The United States, Italy and Spain provided the acute and convalescent COVID-19 samples. From T cells, B-cell-depleted T cells, or PBMCs came the material, which was cDNA or gDNA.

In the source study's methods: Researchers report that nucleated cell counts were estimated from reference gene primer amplification. Here immunoSEQ multiplex PCR was the method, and the copy in TCRdb shows in-frame clones only, minus some. V and J calls and clone size are copied from that table; D and trimming were computed from the DNA. The sample yields 150,000 to 200,000 clones, about 89% seen once. V gave up 2 bases and J gave up 4 bases, with 6 bases separating them. The CDR3 is 13 residues long. In germline, CDR1 is MGHRA, CDR2 YSYEKL. The sequenced sample was peripheral blood. This sequence originates from a man aged 65 to 79 with acute or convalescent COVID-19. This sequence joins TRBV4-1 and TRBJ2-1; D uncertain. Here the CDR3 DNA reads TGCGCCAGCAGCCAAATTATATACAATGAGCAGTTCTTC. Protein: CASSQIIYNEQFF.